This TCR beta chain stems from a study of shared clonotypes between healthy human individuals. Findings and caveats of the study: Estimated richness values were generally larger in naive subsets than in memory subsets. The naive CD4 repertoires of a few donors were compared, and about 5% of clonotypes were shared.

Note on this clone: Its specificity is not known.

Method: immunoSEQ multiplex PCR; TCRdb's copy keeps in-frame clones and lacks some. Altogether roughly 2 million clones are present, about 95% being singletons, with the ten largest covering 1% to 1.3%. CDR3 size: 16 residues. The junction had 6 bases not matched to a gene; V was cut back by 1 base and J by 1 base. In germline, CDR1 is SGHAT, CDR2 FQNNGV. Naive CD8 cells comprised CD45RO-negative, CCR7-positively selected cells, excluding terminally differentiated effector memory CD45RA+ cells. The TCR was taken from a man in his late teens or twenties in good health. The chain employs TRBV11-2 and TRBJ2-7; 8 bases align to TRBD2. The specimen sequenced was naive CD8+ T cells sorted from blood. The CDR3 spells CASSLGSAGGSYEQYF. CDR3 bases: TGTGCCAGCAGCTTAGGATCGGCGGGAGGATCCTACGAGCAGTACTTC.